Listed here are 24 T cell receptor beta chains from one sample, sequenced in a study of shared clonotypes between healthy human individuals. Positively selected for CCR7, the CD45RO-negative cells used as naive CD8 cells excluded terminally differentiated effector memory CD45RA+ cells. Using immunoSEQ multiplex PCR, the repertoire was profiled, and TCRdb retains in-frame clones only, with some absent. The sample records about 2.1 million clones, 93% being singletons. The sample taken for sequencing was naive CD8+ T cells from PBMCs. These receptors were collected from a man aged 18 to 35 in good health. Some clones in this sample may be carry-over from other donors' samples.

The chain's CDR3 is CAWTQGNEQFF. The CDR3 DNA reads TGTGCCTGGACACAGGGGAATGAGCAGTTCTTC. The chain couples TRBV30 to TRBJ2-1; 7 bases align to TRBD1. The V and J ends lost 4 bases and 7 bases, in that order; junction bases with no gene match: 1. Germline loops: CDR1 GTSNPN, CDR2 SVGIG (reference sequence). CDR3 length: 11 amino acids.

The chain couples TRBV5-4 to TRBJ1-2; possible D gene TRBD1, 5 bases. In germline, CDR1 is SGHNT, CDR2 YYREEE (reference sequence). Between the trimmed V and J ends, which lost 0 bases and 3 bases, there was a span of 15 bases. The CDR3 is 16 amino acids. The DNA of the CDR3 is TGTGCCAGCAGCTTGGTGGGACGGTTTGACGACTATGGCTACACCTTC. It yields the protein CASSLVGRFDDYGYTF. The full variable domain, its missing parts supplied by reference TRBV5-4 and TRBJ1-2, is ETGVTQSPTHLIKTRGQQVTLRCSSQSGHNTVSWYQQALGQGPQFIFQYYREEENGRGNFPPRFSGLQFPNYSSELNVNALELDDSALYLCASSLVGRFDDYGYTFGSGTRLTVV.

This chain connects TRBV28 to TRBJ1-2; D uncertain. Per the germline V gene, CDR1 is MDHEN and CDR2 is SYDVKM. Trimming pared 5 bases from V and 4 bases from J, leaving 14 bases between. The CDR3 runs 14 residues. The CDR3 here is CASSTGVLGYGYTF. CDR3 nucleotides: TGTGCCAGCAGTACTGGGGTTCTAGGCTATGGCTACACCTTC.

J is TRBJ2-5 and V is TRBV7-2, with 8 bases that match TRBD1. V lost 6 bases and J lost 5; bases outside the gene matches: 8. The CDR3 consists of 14 residues. Germline CDR1 reads SGHTA; CDR2 reads FQGNSA. The CDR3 DNA is TGTGCCAGCAGACCCAGGGGGCGCGGGGAGACCCAGTACTTC. Protein: CASRPRGRGETQYF.

This CDR3 is CASSLTGKLTGELFF. Written as DNA, the CDR3 is TGTGCCAGCAGCTTAACTGGAAAGCTCACCGGGGAGCTGTTTTTT. V usage is TRBV7-3 and J usage is TRBJ2-2; D remains unclear. The V gene's germline CDR1 is SGHTA and CDR2 FQGTGA. V shed 0 bases and J shed 4 bases, with 9 bases lying between them. The CDR3 runs to 15 residues.

V usage is TRBV7-9 and J usage is TRBJ2-3, with 10 positions matching TRBD2. This CDR3 is built from 16 residues. Per germline, CDR1 SEHNR and CDR2 FQNEAQ (reference sequence). With 5 bases clipped from V and 6 bases from J, the junction kept 11 bases outside the gene matches. Here the CDR3 reads CASSIRTSGNMDTQYF. The CDR3 nucleotides are TGTGCCAGCAGCATAAGGACTAGCGGTAATATGGATACGCAGTATTTT.

The rearrangement uses TRBV28 and TRBJ1-1; D is unresolved. Germline V gives CDR1 MDHEN, CDR2 SYDVKM. The V and J ends lost 7 bases and 0 bases respectively, with 6 bases between them. The CDR3 is made up of 12 amino acids. The CDR3 sequence is CASKSLNTEAFF. As DNA, the CDR3 is TGTGCCAGCAAGTCGCTGAACACTGAAGCTTTCTTT. Together with reference TRBV28 and TRBJ1-1, the CDR3 gives the full variable domain: DVKVTQSSRYLVKRTGEKVFLECVQDMDHENMFWYRQDPGLGLRLIYFSYDVKMKEKGDIPEGYSVSREKKERFSLILESASTNQTSMYLCASKSLNTEAFFGQGTRLTVV.

The rearrangement links TRBV20-1 to TRBJ2-7; 7 bases fit TRBD2. CDR3 size: 11 residues. Germline V gives CDR1 DFQATT, CDR2 SNEGSKA (reference sequence). V trimming: 5 bases; J trimming: 11 bases; junction bases outside the gene matches: 9. The chain's CDR3 is CSAREVTVEYF. The DNA for the CDR3 is TGCAGTGCTCGGGAGGTTACAGTGGAGTACTTC.

The rearrangement links TRBV27 to TRBJ2-7; the D gene is possibly TRBD1 (6 bases). Germline lookup yields CDR1 MNHEY and CDR2 SMNVEV (reference sequence). CDR3 length equals 14 residues. Trimming stripped 2 bases from V and 5 bases from J, with 13 bases between. Here the CDR3 reads CASSLRRGAHEQYF. CDR3 in DNA: TGTGCCAGCAGTTTACGCAGGGGCGCCCACGAGCAGTACTTC.

In regard to this clone: In the same sample, other DNA sequences code for this CDR3. This chain uses TRBV7-9 with TRBJ1-4, with 9 positions matching TRBD1. The germline V gene has CDR1 SEHNR and CDR2 FQNEAQ (reference sequence). Trimming at V came to 5 bases and at J to 6 bases, leaving 4 bases not matched to a gene. This CDR3 comprises 14 residues. In DNA, the CDR3 is TGTGCCAGCAGCCGGGACAGGGTGCATGAAAAACTGTTTTTT. Encoded protein: CASSRDRVHEKLFF. Full variable domain (remainder filled in from reference TRBV7-9 and TRBJ1-4): DTGVSQNPRHKITKRGQNVTFRCDPISEHNRLYWYRQTLGQGPEFLTYFQNEAQLEKSRLLSDRFSAERPKGSFSTLEIQRTEQGDSAMYLCASSRDRVHEKLFFGSGTQLSVL.

The chain recombines TRBV11-2 with TRBJ2-3; D is undetermined. The CDR3 is 16 residues long. CDR1 SGHAT and CDR2 FQNNGV come from the germline V gene. V lost 4 bases and J 5 bases, leaving 19 bases between the germline ends. CDR3 amino acids: CASSSPGSPKGDTQYF. The CDR3 DNA reads as TGTGCCAGCAGCTCACCCGGGTCTCCGAAAGGAGATACGCAGTATTTT.

The chain uses TRBV6-5 and TRBJ2-7; D gene uncertain. The germline V gene has CDR1 MNHEY and CDR2 SVGAGI. The CDR3 has 13 residues. V was pared by 6 bases and J by 2 bases, with 11 bases between. CDR3: CASSPTEAYEQYF. In DNA, the CDR3 is TGTGCCAGCAGCCCCACAGAGGCCTACGAGCAGTACTTC.

V gene TRBV11-2 combines with J gene TRBJ2-3; weak D call: TRBD1 (6 bases). Germline CDR1 reads SGHAT; CDR2 reads FQNNGV. This CDR3 has 15 amino acids. Trimming left V 0 bases short and J 2 bases short, with 9 bases between. CDR3 sequence reads: CASSLDGQLTDTQYF. The CDR3 DNA sequence: TGTGCCAGCAGCTTAGACGGACAGCTCACAGATACGCAGTATTTT.

V is TRBV4-1 and J is TRBJ2-7, with TRBD2 as a possible D gene (6 bases). Germline V gene lookup returns CDR1 MGHRA and CDR2 YSYEKL. The CDR3 has 13 amino acids. V lost 8 bases to trimming and J lost 1 base, with 12 bases between them. The CDR3 region has the DNA TGCGCCAGCTCAGGGACTCTTTCCTACGAGCAGTACTTC. Amino acid sequence: CASSGTLSYEQYF.

The rearrangement joins TRBV11-2 to TRBJ1-1; D not certain. Germline-derived CDR1 and CDR2 are SGHAT and FQNNGV. The germline V and J ends were trimmed by 3 bases and 6 bases, with 14 bases remaining between them. CDR3 length: 14 residues. CDR3: CASSFGQMSPEAFF. As DNA, the CDR3 is TGTGCCAGCAGCTTTGGGCAGATGAGTCCTGAAGCTTTCTTT.

This chain joins TRBV7-9 and TRBJ2-1; D may correspond to TRBD1 or TRBD2 (5 bases each). V shed 7 bases and J shed 7 bases, with 14 bases lying between them. Germline CDR1 SEHNR, CDR2 FQNEAQ (reference sequence). This CDR3 contains 13 residues. CDR3 in DNA: TGTGCCAGCACCATAGTCGGGGCAAATGAGCAGTTCTTC. Its translation is CASTIVGANEQFF.

The chain joins TRBV5-1 to TRBJ1-1; a weak D match, TRBD1 (5 bases). Trimming took off 0 bases at V and 0 bases at J, with 12 bases between the two ends. Germline CDR1 SGHRS, CDR2 YFSETQ. CDR3 length equals 16 residues. The CDR3 reads CASSLVGLGVNTEAFF. The CDR3 DNA follows: TGCGCCAGCAGCTTGGTGGGGCTGGGGGTGAACACTGAAGCTTTCTTT.

The gene calls are TRBV27 and TRBJ1-2; perhaps TRBD1 as D (6 bases). V lost 3 bases, J lost 8 bases, and 16 bases lay in between. From germline, CDR1 is MNHEY and CDR2 SMNVEV (reference sequence). The CDR3 is 14 residues long. The CDR3 DNA follows: TGTGCCAGCAGTTTGCTCGGACAGCCGGGGGGCTACACCTTC. It encodes CASSLLGQPGGYTF.

Points on this clone: Additional DNA sequences in this sample encode the identical CDR3. The V and J genes are TRBV9 and TRBJ2-7; TRBD2 might be the D (5 bases). The CDR3 is 14 amino acids. Trimming cost V 0 bases and J 0 bases, with 7 bases left between them. Germline V gene sequence: CDR1 SGDLS, CDR2 YYNGEE. CDR3 nucleotides: TGTGCCAGCAGCGTAGGAGGGATCTCCTACGAGCAGTACTTC. Translating it yields CASSVGGISYEQYF.

The J gene is TRBJ2-7, the V gene TRBV4-3; TRBD2 aligns across 13 bases. This CDR3 spans 17 amino acids. Germline values: CDR1 LGHNA, CDR2 YSLEER. V gave up 3 bases and J gave up 2 bases; unmatched junction bases: 7. CDR3 in amino acids: CASSQFGLAGEAYEQYF. The CDR3 DNA is TGCGCCAGCAGCCAGTTCGGACTAGCGGGAGAAGCCTACGAGCAGTACTTC.

The V gene is TRBV7-8, the J gene TRBJ2-3; D possibly uses TRBD1 or TRBD2 (5 bases each). Deletions cut 1 base from V and 2 bases from J, with 13 bases between. This CDR3 spans 16 amino acids. Germline CDR1 reads SGHVS; CDR2 reads FQNEAQ. The CDR3 nucleotides read TGTGCCAGCAGCTTAGAGCCGGGACGGATCACAGATACGCAGTATTTT. The encoded protein is CASSLEPGRITDTQYF.

CDR3 sequence reads: CASSTAGGGHEQYF. For the CDR3, the DNA is TGCGCCAGCAGCACCGCAGGGGGCGGGCACGAGCAGTACTTC. This rearrangement joins TRBV5-1 to TRBJ2-7, with 8 nucleotides matching TRBD1. J was trimmed by 5 bases and V by 4 bases; bases with no gene match: 8. There are 14 residues in the CDR3. Germline V gene lookup returns CDR1 SGHRS and CDR2 YFSETQ.

The chain carries TRBV5-5 and TRBJ2-7, with D tentatively TRBD1 (5 bases). The CDR3 is 15 residues long. V lost 2 bases and J 0 bases, leaving 12 bases between the germline ends. Germline CDR1 and CDR2: SGHKS and YYEKEE (reference sequence). The CDR3 DNA reads TGTGCCAGCAGCTTCGGGCTTACAGGCTCCTACGAGCAGTACTTC. Protein sequence: CASSFGLTGSYEQYF. Full variable domain (rest looked up from reference TRBV5-5 and TRBJ2-7): DAGVTQSPTHLIKTRGQQVTLRCSPISGHKSVSWYQQVLGQGPQFIFQYYEKEERGRGNFPDRFSARQFPNYSSELNVNALLLGDSALYLCASSFGLTGSYEQYFGPGTRLTVT.

The chain combines TRBV4-3 with TRBJ2-7; 13 positions match TRBD2. The length of the CDR3 is 16 residues. CDR1 LGHNA and CDR2 YSLEER come from the germline V gene. V dropped 1 base and J dropped 3; count of bases not matched to a gene: 3. CDR3 bases: TGCGCCAGCAGCCAAGTTGGACTAGCGGGAGTCTACGAGCAGTACTTC. It yields the protein CASSQVGLAGVYEQYF.